What follows is one TCR beta chain and its context. Its antigen is not known. Clones were sequenced by immunoSEQ multiplex PCR, and TCRdb holds only the in-frame ones, with some missing. This table holds some 2 million clones, approximately 95% found once. J lost 3 bases, V lost 3 bases, and 7 bases had no gene match. There are 18 residues in the CDR3. Germline V gives CDR1 LGHNA, CDR2 YSLEER. The data were obtained in a study of shared clonotypes between healthy human individuals. Study-level findings and limits: Clonotype sharing across a few donors was observed for about 5.5% of naive CD4 clonotypes. Though the depth was large, rarefaction showed that sorted-subset sequencing was incomplete.

Terminally differentiated effector memory CD45RA+ cells were excluded from the naive CD8 cells, which were CD45RO-negative and positively selected for CCR7. Healthy HIV-negative adults with no recent acute infections or vaccinations were recruited as donors. All of the donors resided in Nashville, Tennessee, and each was a Caucasian adult. The source is a man between 18 and 35 years old in good health. This chain joins TRBV4-3 and TRBJ2-1, with 14 nucleotides matching TRBD2. The sequenced sample was naive CD8+ T cells sorted from blood. The CDR3 sequence: CASSQGTSGSLFYNEQFF. In DNA form, the CDR3 reads TGCGCCAGCAGCCAGGGGACTAGCGGGAGTTTGTTCTACAATGAGCAGTTCTTC.